This record concerns one TCR beta chain sequence. The clone's antigen remains unknown. Base qualities are not provided; no much larger clone lies one nucleotide away. This sample is drawn from a study of immune characterization of retroperitoneal liposarcoma (dated by TCRdb to the late 2010s). The CDR3 contains 13 residues, cysteine and phenylalanine counted. CDR3 DNA is the only sequence kept; it has 39 bases, read in frame from the first base. Based on the germline V gene, the CDR1 and CDR2 sequences are SGHVS and FQNEAQ. The library was made by PCR. Sequencing relied on a NextSeq 500. In TCRdb, the public reads were trimmed at Q25 with fastp and aligned with MiXCR, with productive beta chains retained. Every entry covers one CDR3 protein and lists the most common genes and DNA from its rows. A total of 12,000 or so distinct CDR3 sequences appear in this sample, roughly 26% of them only once. The ten largest account for 7% to 10% of the sample.

The receptor's source is a female donor with retroperitoneal liposarcoma. What was sequenced was tumor tissue. This chain is built from TRBV7-8 and TRBJ2-3; the D gene is not confidently resolved. Gene TRBJ2-7 matches the end of the DNA better, so the J call may be wrong. The nucleotides read TGTGCCAGCAGCCCCTCCTCCTTCAATGAGCAGTACTTC. This codes for CASSPSSFNEQYF.